Shown below are 7 T cell receptor beta chains from a single sample sequenced in a study of Ad26.COV2.S vaccination and SARS-CoV-2 variants. As to treatment: some 19 received Ad26.COV2.S at low or high dose, single or two shots; about 5 received placebo; per-sample allocation not given. Day 63 following the first vaccine or placebo injection was when the samples were taken. Repertoires were generated with immunoSEQ multiplex PCR, while TCRdb's copy carries only in-frame clones and drops some. Here the sample spans 300,000 to 400,000 clones, over 80% being singletons. The material was peripheral blood, obtained in a trial of Ad26.COV2.S vaccine versus placebo. Source of these receptors: a person aged 18-65 years who received the Ad26.COV2.S COVID-19 vaccine or a placebo.

The genes are TRBV29-1 and TRBJ2-7; 9 positions agree with TRBD1. The CDR3 is made up of 12 amino acids. Germline trimming cut 7 bases from V and 6 bases from J; bases unmatched to any gene: 7. Germline V gene lookup returns CDR1 SQVTM and CDR2 ANQGSEA. The CDR3 protein is CSGGQGWGEQYF. For the CDR3, the DNA is TGCAGCGGTGGACAGGGGTGGGGCGAGCAGTACTTC.

This clone was picked up many times. This rearrangement joins TRBV4-1 to TRBJ2-2; the D is unclear. This CDR3 is built from 16 residues. CDR1 is MGHRA and CDR2 is YSYEKL in the germline V gene. V lost 1 base and J 0 bases, leaving 9 bases between the germline ends. The CDR3 sequence: CASSQVGRSNTGELFF. The CDR3 nucleotides read TGCGCCAGCAGCCAAGTAGGGCGTTCGAACACCGGGGAGCTGTTTTTT.

J is TRBJ2-1 and V is TRBV5-8; 12 nucleotides align to TRBD1. V lost 6 bases to trimming and J lost 6 bases; unmatched junction nucleotides: 10. The CDR3 sequence is 16 residues long. Germline V gene lookup returns CDR1 SGHTS and CDR2 YDEGEE. The CDR3 nucleotides are TGTGCCAGCATCCCCGGGACAGGGGGCGTCGGCAATGAGCAGTTCTTC. Its translation: CASIPGTGGVGNEQFF.

This clone has just one count. V is TRBV5-4 and J is TRBJ1-3, with 7 nucleotides matching TRBD1. This CDR3 is 17 amino acids long. After removal of 4 bases from V and 0 bases from J, the junction contained 10 bases not matched to a gene. CDR1 and CDR2 from the germline V gene are SGHNT and YYREEE (reference sequence). Here the CDR3 reads CASSLGQPYFSGNTIYF. The DNA for the CDR3 is TGTGCCAGCAGCCTGGGACAGCCATATTTCTCTGGAAACACCATATATTTT.

The chain couples TRBV5-1 to TRBJ2-5; TRBD2 aligns across 9 bases. The V gene's germline CDR1 is SGHRS and CDR2 YFSETQ. V shed 4 bases, J shed 5 bases, and the junction held 9 bases outside the gene matches. This CDR3 is built from 15 residues. In DNA, the CDR3 is TGCGCCAGCAGCCCGGGCGGGGGGGCGCATGAGACCCAGTACTTC. Amino acids: CASSPGGGAHETQYF.

The chain couples TRBV9 to TRBJ1-2; 10 bases align to TRBD1. This CDR3 has 16 residues. J was trimmed by 8 bases and V by 4 bases; bases with no gene match: 14. The germline CDR1 and CDR2 sequences are SGDLS and YYNGEE. Written as DNA, the CDR3 is TGTGCCAGCAGCACCCGACAGGGGGCATATTCGGAAGGCTACACCTTC. Amino acid sequence: CASSTRQGAYSEGYTF.

This sequence joins TRBV11-2 and TRBJ2-1; 10 bases fit TRBD2. Germline V gene lookup returns CDR1 SGHAT and CDR2 FQNNGV. This CDR3 has 14 residues. With 3 bases clipped from V and 7 bases from J, the junction kept 3 bases outside the gene matches. CDR3 sequence: CASSFSGGFNEQFF. CDR3 in DNA: TGTGCCAGCAGCTTTAGCGGGGGGTTTAATGAGCAGTTCTTC.